The 18 T cell receptor beta chains below come from one sample, sequenced in a study of blood T cell repertoires in COVID-19 (dated by TCRdb to about 2020). The protocol used for the library was the immunoSEQ multiplex PCR assay. TCRdb provides this immuneACCESS table in a form limited to in-frame rearrangements. Some clones are lacking; in checked studies, under half of them reflect an unresolved V gene, and why the rest are absent is not known. In all, the sample holds some 150,000 clones, and 86% of those were seen once. Approximately 4.5% of the sample lies in the top ten. The sequenced material came from PBMCs or T cells enriched from blood (not recorded which). The receptors were sampled from a man aged 45-65 years who had recovered from COVID-19.

The CDR3 loop reads CSVGVGNQPQHF. The CDR3 DNA is TGCAGCGTTGGTGTCGGGAATCAGCCCCAGCATTTT. The J gene is TRBJ1-5, the V gene TRBV29-1; D gene ambiguous. The V end lost 4 bases, the J end lost 4 bases, and 8 bases lay between the germline ends. This CDR3 has 12 amino acids. Germline loops: CDR1 SQVTM, CDR2 ANQGSEA.

The V and J genes are TRBV7-3 and TRBJ2-1, with D unresolved. Germline V gene lookup returns CDR1 SGHTA and CDR2 FQGTGA. V was cut by 8 bases and J by 0 bases, with 14 bases left in between. The CDR3 is 15 amino acids. CDR3 protein: CASPFPRSSYNEQFF. The CDR3, as DNA: TGTGCCAGCCCCTTCCCTCGGAGCTCCTACAATGAGCAGTTCTTC.

The chain combines TRBV4-3 with TRBJ1-1; D remains ambiguous. Trimming removed 0 bases at V and 0 bases at J, with 14 bases between. From germline, CDR1 is LGHNA and CDR2 YSLEER. The CDR3 sequence is 17 residues long. The CDR3 nucleotides are TGCGCCAGCAGCCAAGATCCGGGGAATGGGATGAACACTGAAGCTTTCTTT. This encodes CASSQDPGNGMNTEAFF.

V is TRBV9 and J is TRBJ2-3; 10 bases are shared with TRBD2. In germline, CDR1 is SGDLS, CDR2 YYNGEE. CDR3 size: 16 residues. After removal of 1 base from V and 0 bases from J, the junction contained 2 bases not matched to a gene. This CDR3 is CASSVLSGRSTDTQYF. CDR3 bases: TGTGCCAGCAGCGTACTTAGCGGGAGGAGCACAGATACGCAGTATTTT.

The V gene is TRBV19, the J gene TRBJ1-1; TRBD1 aligns across 8 bases. The germline CDR1 and CDR2 sequences are LNHDA and SQIVND (reference sequence). The CDR3 length is 18 residues. Unmatched junction bases numbered 20, after V lost 6 bases and J lost 5 bases. For the CDR3, the DNA is TGTGCCAGTAGGAGAGGCCTAGGACAGGGTGGGAGTAGAACTGAAGCTTTCTTT. Translation gives CASRRGLGQGGSRTEAFF. The full variable domain, in which reference TRBV19 and TRBJ1-1 provide the parts outside the CDR3, is DGGITQSPKYLFRKEGQNVTLSCEQNLNHDAMYWYRQDPGQGLRLIYYSQIVNDFQKGDIAEGYSVSREKKESFPLTVTSAQKNPTAFYLCASRRGLGQGGSRTEAFFGQGTRLTVV.

The chain links TRBV2 to TRBJ2-4, with D perhaps matching TRBD1 (6 bases). The CDR3 covers 16 residues. Trimming removed 0 bases from V and 6 bases from J, with 15 bases in between. In germline, CDR1 is SNHLY, CDR2 FYNNEI. CDR3 loop: CASSEARSRGLNIQYF. CDR3 coding DNA: TGTGCCAGCAGTGAAGCCCGAAGCAGGGGATTAAACATTCAGTACTTC.

This chain links TRBV27 with TRBJ2-5; a possible D gene is TRBD2 (5 bases). The CDR3 contains 15 residues. Trimming took off 0 bases at V and 5 bases at J, with 13 bases between the two ends. CDR1 is MNHEY, CDR2 SMNVEV, per germline (reference sequence). CDR3 region: CASSLSQRERETQYF. In DNA, the CDR3 is TGTGCCAGCAGTTTATCCCAGAGGGAGAGGGAGACCCAGTACTTC.

The CDR3 here is CASSLRGQGARETQYF. CDR3 in DNA: TGTGCCAGCAGCCTAAGAGGACAGGGGGCCAGGGAGACCCAGTACTTC. V is TRBV9 and J is TRBJ2-5, with 11 bases fitting TRBD1. V lost 4 bases, J lost 5 bases, and 10 bases stayed unmatched. The CDR3 length is 16 residues. Germline-derived CDR1 and CDR2 are SGDLS and YYNGEE.

The chain links TRBV28 to TRBJ1-6, with 9 bases aligning to TRBD1. The CDR3 is 13 amino acids. Germline loops: CDR1 MDHEN, CDR2 SYDVKM. The V segment lost 6 bases and the J segment 11 bases; nucleotides outside the gene matches: 5. CDR3 nucleotide sequence: TGTGCCAGCAGGGACAGGGGTCTTACACCCCTCCACTTT. As protein: CASRDRGLTPLHF.

This chain connects TRBV28 to TRBJ2-1, with 8 bases lining up with TRBD2. With 6 bases clipped from V and 9 bases from J, the junction kept 10 bases outside the gene matches. This CDR3 spans 14 amino acids. Germline V gene lookup returns CDR1 MDHEN and CDR2 SYDVKM. The CDR3 protein is CASSSTSGLSEQFF. CDR3 nucleotides: TGTGCCAGCAGCTCCACTAGCGGATTAAGTGAGCAGTTCTTC.

The J gene is TRBJ1-1, the V gene TRBV18, with a weak D call TRBD1 (5 bases). Germline V lookup: CDR1 KGHSH, CDR2 LQKENI. V lost 6 bases and J 2 bases, leaving 10 bases between the germline ends. The CDR3 has 13 amino acids. The CDR3 region is CASSIDRNTEAFF. DNA of the CDR3: TGTGCCAGCTCGATAGACAGAAACACTGAAGCTTTCTTT.

Only a few counts were recorded for this clone. J is TRBJ2-3 and V is TRBV3-1 (or the pseudogene TRBV3-2); maybe TRBD2 (5 bases). Per the germline V gene, CDR1 is LGHDT and CDR2 is YNNKEL (reference sequence). Trimming pared 1 base from V and 8 bases from J, leaving 19 bases between. CDR3 size: 16 residues. The CDR3 bases are TGTGCCAGCAGCCAAGCGCGCCTAGCAGACCGCAGTACGCAGTATTTT. It translates to CASSQARLADRSTQYF.

CDR3 in DNA: TGCGCCAGCGAGGACAGCCAAGAGACCCAGTACTTC. Translated: CASEDSQETQYF. The chain carries TRBV5-1 and TRBJ2-5; D may be TRBD1 (6 bases). V lost 7 bases, J lost 1 base, and 8 bases lay in between. The CDR3 totals 12 residues. The germline gives CDR1 SGHRS, CDR2 YFSETQ.

V and J are TRBV19 and TRBJ1-2; D remains ambiguous. Trimming removed 6 bases at V and 4 bases at J, with 12 bases between. Germline V gene data show CDR1 as LNHDA and CDR2 as SQIVND (reference sequence). The CDR3 totals 13 residues. The CDR3 coding sequence is TGTGCCAGTAGGGAGCAAGGTCCCTATGGCTACACCTTC. Protein product: CASREQGPYGYTF.

This clone has a handful of counts. The J gene is TRBJ1-3, the V gene TRBV5-4; TRBD1 aligns across 12 bases. Germline values: CDR1 SGHNT, CDR2 YYREEE (reference sequence). The V gene end was trimmed by 3 bases and the J gene end by 4 bases; junction bases not matched to a gene: 8. This CDR3 is 17 amino acids long. The CDR3 nucleotides are TGTGCCAGCAGCTGGGGGACAGGGGGCGCTCCAGGAAACACCATATATTTT. This gives the protein CASSWGTGGAPGNTIYF.

The gene calls are TRBV6-5 and TRBJ1-1; D possibly corresponds to TRBD1 (6 bases). The V end lost 5 bases, the J end lost 1 base, and 14 bases lay between the germline ends. The CDR3 is made up of 15 amino acids. Germline assignment: CDR1 MNHEY and CDR2 SVGAGI. CDR3 DNA sequence: TGTGCCAGCAGTCATGTACAGGGATGGAACACTGAAGCTTTCTTT. As protein: CASSHVQGWNTEAFF.

The chain carries TRBV27 and TRBJ1-4, with TRBD1 identical over 7 bases. Trimming cost V 2 bases and J 5 bases; bases outside gene matches: 2. Germline values: CDR1 MNHEY, CDR2 SMNVEV (reference sequence). The CDR3 has 14 residues. This CDR3 reads CASSLRDSNEKLFF. The CDR3 nucleotides are TGTGCCAGCAGTTTAAGGGACAGCAATGAAAAACTGTTTTTT.

The V call is TRBV29-1, the J call TRBJ2-3; 9 bases agree with TRBD2. The V gene end was trimmed by 4 bases and the J gene end by 4 bases; junction bases not matched to a gene: 3. Germline loops: CDR1 SQVTM, CDR2 ANQGSEA. The CDR3 is made up of 13 amino acids. CDR3 DNA: TGCAGCGTTGTTAGCGGGAGCCCAGATACGCAGTATTTT. It specifies CSVVSGSPDTQYF.